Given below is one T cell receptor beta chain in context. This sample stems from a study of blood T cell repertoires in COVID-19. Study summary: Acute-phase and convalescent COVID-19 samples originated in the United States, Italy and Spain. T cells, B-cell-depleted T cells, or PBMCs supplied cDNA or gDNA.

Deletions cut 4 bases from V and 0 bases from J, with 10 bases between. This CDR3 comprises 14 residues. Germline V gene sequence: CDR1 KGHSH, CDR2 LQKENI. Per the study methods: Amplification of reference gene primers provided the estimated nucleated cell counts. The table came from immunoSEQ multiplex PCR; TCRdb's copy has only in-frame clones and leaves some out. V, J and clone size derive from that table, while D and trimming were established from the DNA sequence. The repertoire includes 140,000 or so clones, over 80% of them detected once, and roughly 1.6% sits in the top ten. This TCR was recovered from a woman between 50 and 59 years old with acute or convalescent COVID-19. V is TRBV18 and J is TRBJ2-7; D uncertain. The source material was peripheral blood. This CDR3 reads CASSLASSSYEQYF. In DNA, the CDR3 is TGTGCCAGCTCACTGGCCTCAAGCTCCTACGAGCAGTACTTC. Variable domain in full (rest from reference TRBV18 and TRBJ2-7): NAGVMQNPRHLVRRRGQEARLRCSPMKGHSHVYWYRQLPEEGLKFMVYLQKENIIDESGMPKERFSAEFPKEGPSILRIQQVVRGDSAAYFCASSLASSSYEQYFGPGTRLTVT.